A single sample gave rise to the 15 T cell receptor beta chains below, sequenced in a study of cytomegalovirus exposure and HLA in healthy donors. 13 Jbeta primers and 60 Vbeta primers were used for the PCR. Some clones are missing from TCRdb's copy, which holds only in-frame ones; the method was immunoSEQ multiplex PCR. The sample data list around 150,000 clones. Material for sequencing was PBMCs. Receptors originate from a woman aged 55-70 years in good health and CMV-seronegative.

This chain uses TRBV25-1 with TRBJ1-2; 9 nucleotides agree with TRBD1. The CDR3 is made up of 14 amino acids. J was trimmed by 8 bases and V by 1 base; bases with no gene match: 5. Germline-derived CDR1 and CDR2 are MGHDK and SYGVNS. CDR3 sequence: CASSESTGGSGYTF. The CDR3 DNA follows: TGTGCCAGCAGTGAATCGACAGGGGGTAGCGGCTACACCTTC.

This chain links TRBV6-1 with TRBJ2-1; 10 positions agree with TRBD1. The CDR3 loop spans 12 amino acids. CDR1 and CDR2 (germline): MNHNS, SASEGT. The V and J ends lost 6 bases and 10 bases, in that order; junction bases with no gene match: 3. CDR3 coding DNA: TGTGCCAGCAGAGGGACAGGGGTCGAGCAGTTCTTC. It codes for CASRGTGVEQFF.

As to this clone: Other DNA sequences in this sample translate to the same CDR3. V usage is TRBV7-9 and J usage is TRBJ1-1; D is unresolved. The CDR3 contains 14 residues. Germline CDR1 reads SEHNR; CDR2 reads FQNEAQ (reference sequence). V lost 5 bases and J 0 bases, leaving 10 bases between the germline ends. The CDR3 region has the DNA TGTGCCAGCAGCCTAGACTTACTGAACACTGAAGCTTTCTTT. Translating it yields CASSLDLLNTEAFF. Based on the CDR3 plus reference TRBV7-9 and TRBJ1-1, the full variable domain is DTGVSQNPRHKITKRGQNVTFRCDPISEHNRLYWYRQTLGQGPEFLTYFQNEAQLEKSRLLSDRFSAERPKGSFSTLEIQRTEQGDSAMYLCASSLDLLNTEAFFGQGTRLTVV.

The chain links TRBV6-5 to TRBJ1-5, with D tentatively TRBD1 (5 bases). Trimming pared 0 bases from V and 0 bases from J, leaving 6 bases between. Germline CDR1 is MNHEY and CDR2 is SVGAGI. CDR3 length: 15 amino acids. CDR3 protein: CASSYSGASNQPQHF. The CDR3 coding sequence is TGTGCCAGCAGTTACTCAGGGGCTAGCAATCAGCCCCAGCATTTT.

The chain uses TRBV4-2 and TRBJ1-4; D not resolved. The V end was cut by 3 bases, the J end by 0 bases, with 17 bases between. Germline CDR1 reads LGHNA; CDR2 reads YNFKEQ. The CDR3 is 18 amino acids. CDR3 amino acids: CASSQIKIGLATNEKLFF. CDR3 sequence (DNA): TGTGCCAGCAGCCAGATAAAAATAGGACTCGCAACTAATGAAAAACTGTTTTTT.

The genes are TRBV25-1 and TRBJ2-7; TRBD1 agrees at 7 bases. The trim removed 3 bases at V and 1 base at J, leaving 9 bases unmatched. This CDR3 spans 16 amino acids. CDR1 is MGHDK, CDR2 SYGVNS, per germline. The CDR3 DNA is TGTGCCAGCAGTGACCTCGTGAGACAGGGATCCTACGAGCAGTACTTC. Translated: CASSDLVRQGSYEQYF.

The V and J genes are TRBV2 and TRBJ2-5; 12 bases align to TRBD2. Germline loops: CDR1 SNHLY, CDR2 FYNNEI. V was clipped by 2 bases and J by 5 bases; unmatched bases: 3. CDR3 length equals 15 residues. CDR3 DNA: TGTGCCAGCAGTGAAAATACTAGCGGGGGGGAGACCCAGTACTTC. Translated, it gives CASSENTSGGETQYF.

For this clone: The junction differs from germline at one of its ends, possibly a read error. The chain combines TRBV6-1 with TRBJ2-7; no firm D call. Germline CDR1 and CDR2: MNHNS and SASEGT. CDR3 length: 15 amino acids. This CDR3 reads CASSEEVGLNYGQYF. CDR3 nucleotides: TGTGCCAGCAGTGAAGAAGTGGGTTTGAACTACGGGCAGTACTTC.

V and J are TRBV6-5 and TRBJ2-7; D is perhaps TRBD1 (6 bases). The CDR3 covers 15 residues. Germline CDR1 MNHEY, CDR2 SVGAGI. V lost 6 bases and J lost 3, with 18 bases in between. The CDR3: CASRSDGRGNYEQYF. In DNA, the CDR3 is TGTGCCAGCAGATCAGACGGAAGGGGGAACTACGAGCAGTACTTC.

This chain uses TRBV5-6 with TRBJ1-5; maybe TRBD1 (5 bases). The V and J ends lost 0 bases and 6 bases respectively, with 7 bases between them. Germline assignment: CDR1 SGHDT and CDR2 YYEEEE. The CDR3 totals 13 residues. CDR3 loop: CASSLGTSQPQHF. The CDR3 DNA is TGTGCCAGCAGCTTGGGGACAAGTCAGCCCCAGCATTTT.

The rearrangement joins TRBV5-4 to TRBJ1-3; D gene uncertain. The CDR3 loop spans 13 amino acids. Trimming pared 4 bases from V and 8 bases from J, leaving 13 bases between. Germline assignment: CDR1 SGHNT and CDR2 YYREEE (reference sequence). The CDR3 bases are TGTGCCAGCAGCATTTCAGGATCGCACACCATATATTTT. This encodes CASSISGSHTIYF.

The chain recombines TRBV11-2 with TRBJ2-6, with D unclear. V was shortened by 2 bases and J by 0 bases, with 5 bases between the two germline ends. Germline V lookup: CDR1 SGHAT, CDR2 FQNNGV. CDR3 size: 15 residues. In DNA, the CDR3 is TGTGCCAGCAGCTTACCAGGCTCTGGGGCCAACGTCCTGACTTTC. It encodes CASSLPGSGANVLTF.

Concerning this clone itself: One end of the junction is discordant with germline, which a read error may explain. This chain uses TRBV7-2 with TRBJ2-7; D may be TRBD2 (7 bases). The CDR3 length is 13 residues. Germline assignment: CDR1 SGHTA and CDR2 FQGNSA. This CDR3 is CASSGGGALYGGF. CDR3 in DNA: TGTGCCAGCAGCGGAGGGGGGGCCTTGTATGGAGGCTTC.

The gene calls are TRBV6-4 and TRBJ1-1; tentatively, D is TRBD1 (6 bases). The germline V and J ends were trimmed by 4 bases and 3 bases, with 9 bases remaining between them. The length of the CDR3 is 13 residues. Per the germline V gene, CDR1 is MRHNA and CDR2 is SNTAGT. CDR3 sequence reads: CASSVHRDTEAFF. DNA for the CDR3: TGTGCCAGCAGTGTTCACAGGGACACTGAAGCTTTCTTT.

The gene calls are TRBV6-1 and TRBJ1-2; D uncertain. V shed 0 bases and J shed 2 bases, with 13 bases lying between them. CDR1 is MNHNS and CDR2 is SASEGT in the germline V gene. This CDR3 spans 16 amino acids. Written as DNA, the CDR3 is TGTGCCAGCAGTGAAGCAGCGAGACGGATCAACTATGGCTACACCTTC. It translates to CASSEAARRINYGYTF.